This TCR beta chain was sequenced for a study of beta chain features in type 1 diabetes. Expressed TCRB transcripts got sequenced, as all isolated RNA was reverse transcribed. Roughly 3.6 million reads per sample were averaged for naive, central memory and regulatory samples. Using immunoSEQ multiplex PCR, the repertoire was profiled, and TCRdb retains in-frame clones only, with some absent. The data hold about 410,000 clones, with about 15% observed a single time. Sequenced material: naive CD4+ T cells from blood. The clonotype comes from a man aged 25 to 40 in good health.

CDR3 nucleotide sequence: TGTGCCAGCAGCTTGTCCTTAAGGGAGAATGAGCAGTTCTTC. Its protein is CASSLSLRENEQFF. The rearrangement links TRBV5-4 to TRBJ2-1; the D gene is possibly TRBD2 (5 bases). Germline V gene sequence: CDR1 SGHNT, CDR2 YYREEE (reference sequence). V was pared by 1 base and J by 7 bases, with 12 bases between. The CDR3 consists of 14 residues.